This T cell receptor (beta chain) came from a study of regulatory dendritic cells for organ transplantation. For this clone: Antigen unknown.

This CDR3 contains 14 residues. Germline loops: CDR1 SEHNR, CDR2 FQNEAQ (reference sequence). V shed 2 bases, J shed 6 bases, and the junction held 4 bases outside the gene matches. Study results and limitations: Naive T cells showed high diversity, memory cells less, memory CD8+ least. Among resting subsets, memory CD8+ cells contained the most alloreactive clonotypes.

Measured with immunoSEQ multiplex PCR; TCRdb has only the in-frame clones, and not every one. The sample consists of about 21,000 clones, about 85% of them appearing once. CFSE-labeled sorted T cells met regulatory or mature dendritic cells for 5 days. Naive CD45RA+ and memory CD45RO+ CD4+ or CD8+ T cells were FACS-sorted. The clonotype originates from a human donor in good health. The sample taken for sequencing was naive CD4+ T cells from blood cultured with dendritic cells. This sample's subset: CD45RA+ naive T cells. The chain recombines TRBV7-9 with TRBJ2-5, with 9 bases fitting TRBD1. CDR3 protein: CASSLQQGAKTQYF. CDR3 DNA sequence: TGTGCCAGCAGCTTACAACAGGGGGCGAAGACCCAGTACTTC.